Following are 25 T cell receptor beta chains from one sample sequenced in a study of OX40 agonist ivuxolimab in advanced cancers. Clones were sequenced by immunoSEQ multiplex PCR, and TCRdb holds only the in-frame ones, with some missing. Here the sample spans tens of thousands of clones, 70% to 85% being singletons. Sequenced material: CD4+ or CD8+ T cells sorted from blood, taken in a trial of the OX40 agonist ivuxolimab. Source of these receptors: an adult with an advanced solid tumor such as melanoma, head and neck, liver or kidney cancer.

The J gene is TRBJ1-3, the V gene TRBV5-1; TRBD1 agrees at 9 bases. Germline trimming cut 4 bases from V and 4 bases from J; bases unmatched to any gene: 3. CDR3 length: 14 amino acids. Germline-derived CDR1 and CDR2 are SGHRS and YFSETQ. CDR3 nucleotide sequence: TGCGCCAGCAGCGTCGGACAGGGGGGAAACACCATATATTTT. Translation: CASSVGQGGNTIYF.

V gene TRBV21-1 combines with J gene TRBJ1-3; the table gives TRBD1 as D, unverified against the DNA. TRBV21-1 is classified as a pseudogene. This CDR3 spans 14 amino acids. The CDR3 sequence: CARKVASSGNTIYF. CDR3 coding DNA: TGTGCCAGAAAAGTGGCAAGCTCTGGAAACACCATATATTTT.

The chain links TRBV4-2 to TRBJ2-7; TRBD1 might be the D (6 bases). The CDR3 contains 13 residues. Looked up from germline, CDR1 is LGHNA and CDR2 is YNFKEQ. Trimming removed 3 bases at V and 3 bases at J, with 9 bases between. In nucleotides, the CDR3 is TGTGCCAGCAGCCAGGCACAGGGCTACGAGCAGTACTTC. Translating it yields CASSQAQGYEQYF.

The chain joins TRBV11-2 to TRBJ2-7; TRBD1 matches at 9 bases. V shed 7 bases, J shed 6 bases, and the junction held 7 bases outside the gene matches. Looked up from germline, CDR1 is SGHAT and CDR2 is FQNNGV. The CDR3 loop spans 13 amino acids. CDR3 residues: CASISGTGREQYF. The CDR3 nucleotides are TGTGCCAGCATCTCCGGGACAGGGCGCGAGCAGTACTTC.

The chain is built from TRBV30 and TRBJ1-4, with D possibly TRBD1 on 5 matching bases. CDR3 length: 14 amino acids. Germline V CDR1 and CDR2: GTSNPN, SVGIG (reference sequence). V was trimmed by 4 bases and J by 5 bases, leaving 14 bases between them. The CDR3 DNA sequence: TGTGCCTGGAAGGAGGGGTCTATCAATGAAAAACTGTTTTTT. It specifies CAWKEGSINEKLFF.

The V call is TRBV6-1, the J call TRBJ2-7; 13 bases match TRBD2. The J segment lost 9 bases and the V segment lost 7 bases, leaving 12 bases of the junction unmatched. Germline V CDR1 and CDR2: MNHNS, SASEGT. The CDR3 covers 15 residues. CDR3: CASNTFGLAGVGQYF. Written as DNA, the CDR3 is TGTGCCAGCAACACATTCGGACTAGCGGGGGTTGGGCAGTACTTC.

J is TRBJ2-7 and V is TRBV5-6; 9 bases are shared with TRBD1. CDR3 length: 15 residues. CDR1 is SGHDT, CDR2 YYEEEE, per germline. J lost 5 bases, V lost 4 bases, and 10 bases had no gene match. CDR3: CASSQAGDRENEQYF. DNA of the CDR3: TGTGCCAGCAGCCAGGCGGGGGACAGGGAAAACGAGCAGTACTTC.

The rearrangement joins TRBV13 to TRBJ1-1; D possibly corresponds to TRBD1 (5 bases). V gave up 4 bases and J gave up 10 bases, with 19 bases separating them. The germline V gene has CDR1 PRHDT and CDR2 FYEKMQ (reference sequence). The CDR3 covers 14 residues. The CDR3 sequence: CASSWRDGEGIAFF. In DNA, the CDR3 is TGTGCCAGCAGCTGGCGGGACGGGGAAGGAATAGCTTTCTTT.

The V call is TRBV9, the J call TRBJ2-2; TRBD1 or TRBD2 may be the D gene (6 bases each). The V and J ends lost 0 bases and 6 bases respectively, with 12 bases between them. The CDR3 sequence is 15 residues long. The germline V gene encodes CDR1 SGDLS and CDR2 YYNGEE. The CDR3 sequence is CASSVVGGIAGELFF. As DNA, the CDR3 is TGTGCCAGCAGCGTAGTAGGGGGGATAGCCGGGGAGCTGTTTTTT.

The rearrangement uses TRBV6-6 and TRBJ1-5; D remains ambiguous. V was shortened by 6 bases and J by 1 base, with 10 bases between the two germline ends. CDR1 is MNHNY and CDR2 is SVGAGI in the germline V gene (reference sequence). The CDR3 extends over 14 amino acids. The CDR3 region has the DNA TGTGCCAGCAGCCCCGGAGGGAGCAATCAGCCCCAGCATTTT. Translation: CASSPGGSNQPQHF.

The chain employs TRBV7-9 and TRBJ2-1; possible D gene TRBD2, 5 bases. The germline V and J ends were trimmed by 8 bases and 2 bases, with 7 bases remaining between them. The CDR3 extends over 12 amino acids. Per the germline V gene, CDR1 is SEHNR and CDR2 is FQNEAQ (reference sequence). CDR3: CASEGPYNEQFF. The DNA of the CDR3 is TGTGCCAGCGAGGGCCCCTACAATGAGCAGTTCTTC.

V gene TRBV15 combines with J gene TRBJ2-2; TRBD1 or TRBD2 may be the D gene (5 bases each). CDR1 and CDR2 from the germline V gene are LNHNV and YYDKDF (reference sequence). The CDR3 sequence is 14 residues long. Trimming cost V 0 bases and J 6 bases, with 8 bases left between them. CDR3: CATSRDWDPGELFF. DNA of the CDR3: TGTGCCACCAGCAGAGATTGGGACCCCGGGGAGCTGTTTTTT.

This clone was counted between two and nine times. The junction shows a germline mismatch at one end, possibly a read error. The chain has TRBV19 and TRBJ1-5; TRBD1 aligns across 9 bases. The CDR3 loop spans 15 amino acids. Germline-derived CDR1 and CDR2 are LNHDA and SQIVND (reference sequence). In nucleotides, the CDR3 is TGTGCTAGTAAGGAGGGACAGGGAAGCAATCAGCCCCAGCATTTT. Encoded protein: CASKEGQGSNQPQHF.

The gene calls are TRBV23-1 and TRBJ2-4; TRBD2 might be the D (6 bases). TRBV23-1 is reported as an ORF; its role is uncertain. The CDR3 runs 10 residues. V was clipped by 8 bases and J by 15 bases, with 14 bases between them. CDR3 sequence (DNA): TGCGCCAGCCGTCCCGGGGGTGGGTACTTC. Amino acids: CASRPGGGYF.

The chain has TRBV5-1 and TRBJ2-5; D is possibly TRBD2 (6 bases). The V end lost 0 bases, the J end lost 4 bases, and 10 bases lay between the germline ends. The CDR3 has 14 residues. CDR1 is SGHRS and CDR2 is YFSETQ in the germline V gene. The CDR3 loop is CASSLDPAGETQYF. The CDR3 bases are TGCGCCAGCAGCTTGGACCCAGCGGGAGAGACCCAGTACTTC.

This clone was counted a single time. The chain recombines TRBV19 with TRBJ2-3; D is undetermined. Germline-derived CDR1 and CDR2 are LNHDA and SQIVND (reference sequence). V was shortened by 7 bases and J by 3 bases, with 11 bases between the two germline ends. CDR3 size: 13 residues. The CDR3 region is CASIGFGTDTQYF. The DNA of the CDR3 is TGTGCCAGTATAGGGTTCGGGACAGATACGCAGTATTTT.

Relative to its sample, this clone is medium-sized. V gene TRBV19 combines with J gene TRBJ1-4; a possible D gene is TRBD1 (6 bases). Per germline, CDR1 LNHDA and CDR2 SQIVND (reference sequence). The V end lost 6 bases, the J end lost 0 bases, and 20 bases lay between the germline ends. This CDR3 contains 18 residues. The chain's CDR3 is CASRYSGGATATNEKLFF. CDR3 bases: TGTGCCAGTAGGTATAGTGGGGGCGCGACAGCAACTAATGAAAAACTGTTTTTT.

V and J are TRBV7-3 and TRBJ2-2; perhaps TRBD2 as D (6 bases). This CDR3 comprises 16 residues. V shed 2 bases and J shed 1 base, with 11 bases lying between them. Germline values: CDR1 SGHTA, CDR2 FQGTGA. The CDR3 DNA follows: TGTGCCAGCAGCTTACAGTCCGGGGGGAACACCGGGGAGCTGTTTTTT. Its translation is CASSLQSGGNTGELFF.

CDR3 in amino acids: CASSTMYEQYF. In DNA, the CDR3 is TGTGCCAGCAGTACCATGTACGAGCAGTACTTC. J is TRBJ2-7 and V is TRBV28; D gene ambiguous. Trimming cost V 5 bases and J 4 bases, with 6 bases left between them. The CDR3 extends over 11 amino acids. The germline V gene has CDR1 MDHEN and CDR2 SYDVKM. Full variable domain (rest looked up from reference TRBV28 and TRBJ2-7): DVKVTQSSRYLVKRTGEKVFLECVQDMDHENMFWYRQDPGLGLRLIYFSYDVKMKEKGDIPEGYSVSREKKERFSLILESASTNQTSMYLCASSTMYEQYFGPGTRLTVT.

The rearrangement joins TRBV19 to TRBJ2-5, with D unresolved. Trimming left V 5 bases short and J 0 bases short, with 7 bases between. There are 13 residues in the CDR3. The germline V gene has CDR1 LNHDA and CDR2 SQIVND (reference sequence). CDR3 nucleotide sequence: TGTGCCAGTAGTTACGAAGACCAAGAGACCCAGTACTTC. It is translated as CASSYEDQETQYF.

V usage is TRBV7-3 and J usage is TRBJ1-1; 7 bases are shared with TRBD1. CDR1 SGHTA and CDR2 FQGTGA come from the germline V gene. The J segment lost 2 bases and the V segment lost 4 bases, leaving 7 bases of the junction unmatched. This CDR3 is built from 15 residues. The DNA for the CDR3 is TGTGCCAGCAGCTCGGGACAGAATATAAACACTGAAGCTTTCTTT. This encodes CASSSGQNINTEAFF.

DNA of the CDR3: TGTGCCAGCAGCTATGAGGAGGACGTGACAGATACGCAGTATTTT. It translates to CASSYEEDVTDTQYF. This rearrangement joins TRBV28 to TRBJ2-3; TRBD2 might be the D (5 bases). CDR3 length: 15 residues. Per germline, CDR1 MDHEN and CDR2 SYDVKM. V lost 6 bases and J lost 3, with 16 bases in between.

The chain employs TRBV6-1 and TRBJ1-1; D not certain. The CDR3 runs to 14 residues. The germline CDR1 and CDR2 sequences are MNHNS and SASEGT. The V gene lost 4 bases and the J gene lost 0 bases, with 9 bases spanning the gap. CDR3 amino acids: CASSVEPLNTEAFF. As DNA, the CDR3 is TGTGCCAGCAGTGTCGAGCCTCTGAACACTGAAGCTTTCTTT.

This clone has just one count. J is TRBJ2-4 and V is TRBV2; a possible D gene is TRBD2 (5 bases). Trimming shortened V by 4 bases and J by 7 bases, and 11 bases separated the two germline ends. CDR3 length: 13 amino acids. Germline-derived CDR1 and CDR2 are SNHLY and FYNNEI. The CDR3 DNA reads as TGTGCCAGCAGTGGTCCGGGGTTTAACATTCAGTACTTC. This encodes CASSGPGFNIQYF.

This chain links TRBV5-4 with TRBJ2-2; 8 bases fit TRBD1. CDR1 and CDR2 (germline): SGHNT, YYREEE (reference sequence). The V and J ends lost 3 bases and 0 bases, in that order; junction bases with no gene match: 7. This CDR3 comprises 17 residues. CDR3 coding DNA: TGTGCCAGCAGCTCTGGGGCAGGGGGCTCGAACACCGGGGAGCTGTTTTTT. It encodes CASSSGAGGSNTGELFF.